This TCR beta chain was sequenced in a study of shared clonotypes between healthy human individuals. Study results and caveats: The naive CD4 repertoires of several donors were compared, and about 5% of clonotypes were shared. Larger estimated richness was generally seen in naive subsets than in memory subsets.

Profiled with immunoSEQ multiplex PCR; TCRdb holds only in-frame clones, not every one. The table includes millions of clones, roughly 92% detected once. Worth noting for this clone: Its antigen is undetermined.

Germline CDR1 reads LNHNV; CDR2 reads YYDKDF (reference sequence). The CDR3 is made up of 13 amino acids. The V end lost 6 bases, the J end lost 0 bases, and 8 bases lay between the germline ends. The J gene is TRBJ1-1, the V gene TRBV15, with D maybe TRBD1 (6 bases). Sequenced material: naive CD4+ T cells sorted from blood. Subset reported: CD45RA+ positively selected. This TCR was sampled from a man aged 18-30 years in good health. CDR3 in amino acids: CATRTGLNTEAFF. DNA of the CDR3: TGTGCCACCAGGACAGGCCTGAACACTGAAGCTTTCTTT.